This is a list of T cell receptor beta chains from one sample in a study of T cells after yellow fever vaccination. Using its own MiXCR run on the 5' RACE reads, TCRdb lists one record per CDR3 protein. The data contain under 300,000 distinct CDR3 sequences, less than 8.5% of them seen just once; the ten biggest clones take up around 0.9%. The sample in question was CD4+ T cells sorted from PBMCs, obtained 15 days after the yellow fever booster vaccination. All receptors come from a young man who received the YFV17D yellow fever vaccine. Each CDR3 is given with its conserved first and last residue. D genes are given only for firm matches. For some rows the clone size is stated as once, few or many, or as a class when expanded; others skip it.

abundance,j_gene,v_gene,d_gene,CDR3aa,CDR3nt
few,TRBJ1-1,TRBV7-9,TRBD1,CASSLARQGGEAFF,TGTGCCAGCAGCTTAGCGCGGCAGGGGGGTGAAGCTTTCTTT
few,TRBJ2-7,TRBV14,TRBD2,CASSQGTGGPNEQYF,TGTGCCAGCAGCCAAGGTACGGGAGGGCCCAACGAGCAGTACTTC
many,TRBJ2-7,TRBV7-2,TRBD2,CASSYQGGSIYEQYF,TGTGCCAGCAGCTATCAGGGCGGGAGTATTTACGAGCAGTACTTC
few,TRBJ2-3,TRBV25-1,.,CASSASGTDTQYF,TGTGCCAGCAGTGCCTCCGGGACAGATACGCAGTATTTT
.,TRBJ1-5,TRBV20-1,TRBD1,CSASFQGDSNQPQHF,TGCAGTGCTAGTTTTCAGGGGGATAGCAATCAGCCCCAGCATTTT
few,TRBJ2-2,TRBV3-1,.,CASRVGWAGQTGELFF,TGTGCCAGCAGGGTTGGTTGGGCAGGACAAACCGGGGAGCTGTTTTTT
many,TRBJ2-1,TRBV20-1,.,CSAGEVSSYNEQFF,TGCAGTGCTGGGGAGGTAAGCTCCTACAATGAGCAGTTCTTC
.,TRBJ2-3,TRBV12-3/TRBV12-4,TRBD1,CASSPRWTGTDTQYF,TGTGCCAGCAGCCCAAGATGGACAGGGACGGATACGCAGTATTTT
many,TRBJ2-7,TRBV7-2,.,CASSLTLTYEQYF,TGTGCCAGCAGCTTAACTCTTACCTACGAGCAGTACTTC
.,TRBJ1-2,TRBV7-8,.,CASSPGRAGRGYGYTF,TGTGCCAGCAGCCCGGGGAGGGCAGGGCGGGGCTATGGCTACACCTTC
.,TRBJ2-1,TRBV5-1,.,CASSQGGSSYNEQFF,TGCGCCAGCAGCCAAGGGGGGTCCTCCTACAATGAGCAGTTCTTC
.,TRBJ2-1,TRBV12-3/TRBV12-4,TRBD2,CASSKSLAGIGNEQFF,TGTGCCAGCAGTAAGTCCCTAGCGGGAATCGGCAATGAGCAGTTCTTC
few,TRBJ2-1,TRBV20-1,TRBD2,CSATGLAGDYNEQFF,TGCAGTGCTACGGGACTAGCGGGAGACTACAATGAGCAGTTCTTC
few,TRBJ1-6,TRBV7-2,.,CASSLDYNSPLHF,TGTGCCAGCAGCTTGGACTATAATTCACCCCTCCACTTT
.,TRBJ2-5,TRBV20-1,TRBD1,CSARVTGVETQYF,TGCAGTGCTAGAGTTACAGGGGTCGAGACCCAGTACTTC
many,TRBJ1-5,TRBV10-2,.,CASMEVSNQPQHF,TGCGCCAGCATGGAGGTGAGCAATCAGCCCCAGCATTTT
.,TRBJ1-1,TRBV29-1,.,CSGRTHEAFF,TGCAGCGGAAGGACACACGAAGCTTTCTTT
few,TRBJ2-3,TRBV29-1,TRBD2,CSVSVAGVTDTQYF,TGCAGCGTTTCAGTAGCGGGAGTTACAGATACGCAGTATTTT
many,TRBJ2-3,TRBV10-3,.,CAISSRGTDTQYF,TGTGCCATCAGTAGCCGGGGCACAGATACGCAGTATTTT
.,TRBJ2-3,TRBV20-1,TRBD1,CSATGTGGSDTQYF,TGCAGTGCAACCGGGACAGGGGGTTCAGATACGCAGTATTTT
many,TRBJ1-1,TRBV20-1,.,CSALVANTEAFF,TGCAGTGCTCTGGTAGCGAACACTGAAGCTTTCTTT
.,TRBJ2-1,TRBV12-3/TRBV12-4,TRBD2,CASSLGLADRNEQFF,TGTGCCAGCAGTTTGGGACTAGCGGACCGGAATGAGCAGTTCTTC
.,TRBJ2-2,TRBV7-6,.,CASSLELLGELFF,TGTGCCAGCAGCTTAGAGCTTCTCGGGGAGCTGTTTTTT
few,TRBJ2-5,TRBV15,TRBD1,CATSGQGAQETQYF,TGTGCCACCAGCGGACAGGGAGCCCAAGAGACCCAGTACTTC
many,TRBJ2-7,TRBV7-2,.,CASSLYNSYEQYF,TGTGCCAGCAGCTTATACAACTCCTACGAGCAGTACTTC
few,TRBJ1-4,TRBV20-1,TRBD1,CSARSQGAKHNEKLFF,TGCAGTGCTAGAAGCCAGGGGGCCAAACATAATGAAAAACTGTTTTTT
many,TRBJ2-4,TRBV20-1,.,CSASASTKNIQYF,TGCAGTGCTAGTGCATCAACCAAAAACATTCAGTACTTC
.,TRBJ2-1,TRBV27,TRBD2,CASSLIGGTSDQSPSYNEQFF,TGTGCCAGCAGTTTAATCGGGGGAACTAGCGATCAGTCTCCTAGCTACAATGAGCAGTTCTTC
few,TRBJ2-1,TRBV12-3/TRBV12-4,TRBD2,CASSKIKTSGSSYNEQFF,TGTGCCAGCAGTAAAATAAAGACTAGCGGAAGCTCCTACAATGAGCAGTTCTTC
.,TRBJ2-2,TRBV5-1,.,CASSRWQGPTNTGELFF,TGCGCCAGCAGCCGTTGGCAGGGGCCAACGAACACCGGGGAGCTGTTTTTT
few,TRBJ2-5,TRBV5-4,TRBD2,CASSFTSGRSETQYF,TGTGCCAGCAGCTTCACTAGCGGGAGATCGGAGACCCAGTACTTC
many,TRBJ2-1,TRBV2,TRBD2,CASLRTSGTSNNEQFF,TGTGCCTCGCTCCGGACTAGCGGGACGTCCAACAATGAGCAGTTCTTC
.,TRBJ2-1,TRBV4-2,TRBD2,CASSQDLGAGGREQFF,TGTGCCAGCAGCCAAGATTTGGGAGCGGGAGGACGAGAGCAGTTCTTC
many,TRBJ2-7,TRBV5-1,TRBD2,CASSLGTRSPEQYF,TGCGCCAGCAGCTTGGGGACTAGAAGCCCCGAGCAGTACTTC
.,TRBJ2-4,TRBV20-1,.,CSALKAKNIQYF,TGCAGTGCTCTGAAGGCCAAAAACATTCAGTACTTC
.,TRBJ2-1,TRBV5-6,TRBD2,CASSYPTSGIENEQFF,TGTGCCAGCAGCTACCCGACTAGCGGGATCGAAAATGAGCAGTTCTTC